This T cell receptor (beta chain) was captured by sequencing in a study of identical twins. The ends were cut back, 6 bases at V and 8 bases at J, with 16 bases in the middle. Per germline, CDR1 DFQATT and CDR2 SNEGSKA (reference sequence). The CDR3 totals 12 residues. It was template switching that added a universal primer site, and there were unique molecular identifiers on the cDNA. Each CDR3 protein is one row after TCRdb ran MiXCR on the 5' RACE reads. The table records around 1.7 million distinct CDR3 sequences, roughly a third of them present only once. Notes on the study in general: Out-of-frame beta sequences exhibited a weaker degree of excess twin sharing.

Turning to this clonotype: The antigen remains undetermined.

The sample was cord blood. The chain carries TRBV20-1 and TRBJ1-2, with D unclear. This TCR was recovered from a newborn girl in good health. The CDR3 loop reads CSALTGFGGYTF. The DNA for the CDR3 is TGCAGTGCCCTTACGGGCTTTGGGGGCTACACCTTC.